The 4 T cell receptor beta chains below were found in one sample sequenced in a study of blood T cells in healthy people across ages. A sample-barcoded 5' primer and a J-beta primer mix were used in a second PCR of roughly 7 to 11 cycles. TCRdb recomputed calls from the 5' RACE reads with MiXCR, one row per CDR3 protein. The top ten hold under 3% of the sample, which has 750,000 to 950,000 distinct CDR3 sequences, roughly 24% seen once. This sample also belongs to another study, concerning T cells of mothers and their children.

The material sequenced was blood. These receptors were taken from a boy aged 10-17 years in good health.

This clonotype has more than one count but fewer than ten. The J gene is TRBJ2-7, the V gene TRBV28; D perhaps matches TRBD2 (7 bases). The CDR3 length is 17 residues. Trimming took off 6 bases at V and 3 bases at J, with 24 bases between the two ends. Germline CDR1 is MDHEN and CDR2 is SYDVKM. The CDR3 nucleotides read TGTGCCAGCAGCTCAACCTACAGGGAGGGGGGGTTCTACGAGCAGTACTTC. Translation gives CASSSTYREGGFYEQYF.

This clonotype was detected many times. V and J are TRBV7-9 and TRBJ1-2; 7 bases fit TRBD1. Looked up from germline, CDR1 is SEHNR and CDR2 is FQNEAQ (reference sequence). This CDR3 contains 13 residues. V dropped 1 base and J dropped 6; count of bases not matched to a gene: 2. The CDR3 loop reads CASSLGQGHGYTF. In DNA form, the CDR3 reads TGTGCCAGCAGCTTAGGACAGGGCCATGGCTACACCTTC.

The rearrangement links TRBV20-1 to TRBJ2-7; D is ambiguous. CDR3 length: 11 amino acids. V was trimmed by 3 bases and J by 6 bases, leaving 9 bases between them. From germline, CDR1 is DFQATT and CDR2 SNEGSKA (reference sequence). CDR3 sequence (DNA): TGCAGTGCTAGGAAGGGTGTCGAGCAGTACTTC. Protein product: CSARKGVEQYF.

This rearrangement joins TRBV12-3 or TRBV12-4 to TRBJ1-3; D not certain. The CDR3 has 10 amino acids. The V end was cut by 8 bases, the J end by 4 bases, with 3 bases between. CDR3 loop: CASGGNTIYF. The CDR3 region has the DNA TGTGCCAGCGGGGGAAACACCATATATTTT.